This TCR beta chain derives from a study of blood T cell repertoires in COVID-19 (TCRdb year 2020). Looking at the study overall: Samples covering the acute and convalescent phases of COVID-19 were provided by collaborators in the United States, Italy and Spain. Sample metadata almost always included a de-identified subject ID, COVID-19 status, age in years and sex. The prospective study material was composed of cDNA or gDNA derived from T cells, B-cell-depleted T cells, or PBMCs. Where available, HLA class I and class II types were obtained from metadata supplied by the sample provider rather than from assay-based typing. The dataset comprised deeply sampled blood TCRbeta repertoires from subjects exposed to, actively infected with, or recovered from COVID-19. A freely available public database, intended as a resource for researchers studying the immune response to SARS-CoV-2, is where the repertoires were released. The samples were drawn from the first 160 participants of the ongoing ImmuneRACE study and from 950 to 1,500 subjects provided by 6 global collaborators. On the study overall, not on this receptor specifically: Clinical and demographic metadata were provided uncurated, with the amount varying by source and participant.

TCRbeta CDR3 regions were amplified from genomic DNA using the immunoSEQ Assay, a bias-controlled multiplex PCR. As for the original processing: Nucleated cell counts per sample were estimated from amplification of reference gene primers within the assay. To quantify the absolute abundance of each unique TCRbeta CDR3 rearrangement, sequence reads were collapsed and filtered. For each sample, productive Simpson clonality was calculated by taking the square root of Simpson's diversity index across productive rearrangements. This immuneACCESS table, as held by TCRdb, lists in-frame sequences with V and J called but not all clones. Of the missing ones, under half trace to an unresolved V gene in checked studies; the others have no known cause. D and trimming were read from the DNA, whereas the V and J calls and clone size are those reported in that table. The sample table lists 200,000 to 300,000 clones, about 86% of them with a count of one. Around 9.9% of the sample rests with the top ten.

V and J are truncated by 6 bases and 5 bases respectively, leaving an intervening sequence of 10 bases. Taken from cysteine to phenylalanine, the CDR3 has 12 residues. Of the read, only the CDR3 DNA is kept; its 36 bases are in frame from base 1. As to this clone: The specificity of this receptor is unknown. No base qualities exist here, and no much larger clone lies one base off it. The same CDR3 is also encoded by other DNA sequences in this sample.

The collaborating institutions used their own protocols to collect whole blood in K2EDTA tubes. For TCRbeta analysis, collaborator samples were shipped as frozen whole blood, as isolated PBMCs, or as DNA extracted from either sample type. The rearrangement combines TRBV12-3 or TRBV12-4 with TRBJ1-1; TRBD1 is perhaps the D gene, given 5 matching bases. Input material: peripheral blood. The sequence was collected from a woman over 75 with acute or convalescent COVID-19. The DNA reads TGTGCCAGCAGGCGGGGGGGAACTGAAGCTTTCTTT. Its protein product is CASRRGGTEAFF.